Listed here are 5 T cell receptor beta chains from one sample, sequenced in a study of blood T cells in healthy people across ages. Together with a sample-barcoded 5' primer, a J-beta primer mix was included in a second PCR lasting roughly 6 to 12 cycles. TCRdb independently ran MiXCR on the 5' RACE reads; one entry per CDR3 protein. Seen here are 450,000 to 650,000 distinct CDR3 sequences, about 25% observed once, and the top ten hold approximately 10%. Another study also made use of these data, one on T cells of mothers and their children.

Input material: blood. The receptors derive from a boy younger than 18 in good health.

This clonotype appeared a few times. The CDR3 sequence is CASSSGTSPGETQYF. CDR3 nucleotides: TGTGCCAGCAGCTCCGGGACTAGCCCCGGAGAGACCCAGTACTTC. V gene TRBV9 combines with J gene TRBJ2-5, with TRBD2 matching 9 bases. The trim removed 4 bases at V and 4 bases at J, leaving 8 bases unmatched. The CDR3 runs to 15 residues. CDR1 and CDR2 (germline): SGDLS, YYNGEE.

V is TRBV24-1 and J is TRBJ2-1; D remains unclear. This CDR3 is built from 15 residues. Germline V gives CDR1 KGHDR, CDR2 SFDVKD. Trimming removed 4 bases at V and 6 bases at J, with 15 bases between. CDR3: CATSDPGAPPNEQFF. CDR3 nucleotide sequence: TGTGCCACCAGTGACCCGGGCGCGCCACCCAATGAGCAGTTCTTC.

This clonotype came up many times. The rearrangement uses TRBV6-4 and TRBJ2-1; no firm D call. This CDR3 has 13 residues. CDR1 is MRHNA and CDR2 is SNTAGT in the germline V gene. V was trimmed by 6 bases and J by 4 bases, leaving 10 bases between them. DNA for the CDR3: TGTGCCAGCAGCTTGACGGTATACAATGAGCAGTTCTTC. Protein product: CASSLTVYNEQFF.

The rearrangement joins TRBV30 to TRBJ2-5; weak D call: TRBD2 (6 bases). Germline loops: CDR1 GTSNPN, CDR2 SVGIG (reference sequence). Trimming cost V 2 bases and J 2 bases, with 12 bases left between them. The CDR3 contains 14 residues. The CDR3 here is CAWSRGMGQETQYF. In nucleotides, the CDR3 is TGTGCCTGGAGTCGGGGGATGGGACAAGAGACCCAGTACTTC.

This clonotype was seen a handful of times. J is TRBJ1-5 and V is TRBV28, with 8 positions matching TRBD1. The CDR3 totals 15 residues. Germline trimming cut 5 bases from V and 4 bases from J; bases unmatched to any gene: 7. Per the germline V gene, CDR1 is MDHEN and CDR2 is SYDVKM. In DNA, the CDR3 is TGTGCCAGCAGTCCCGGACAGGGTCCTAATCAGCCCCAGCATTTT. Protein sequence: CASSPGQGPNQPQHF.